This entry lists 28 T cell receptor beta chains sequenced from one sample in a study of shared clonotypes between healthy human individuals. Sequencing was performed with immunoSEQ multiplex PCR; in TCRdb, only in-frame clones are kept and a portion is missing. The sample comprises about 1 million clones, around 76% of which are singletons, and approximately 1.5% rests with the top ten. Sequenced input: memory CD4+ T cells sorted from blood. The subset is: CD45RA-negative fraction. The receptors shown here come from a man aged 18-30 years in good health.

Regarding this clone: Other nucleotide sequences in the sample specify the same CDR3. The chain joins TRBV5-4 to TRBJ2-3; D is uncertain. Germline lookup yields CDR1 SGHNT and CDR2 YYREEE (reference sequence). V lost 4 bases and J 1 base, leaving 7 bases between the germline ends. CDR3 length equals 13 residues. This chain's CDR3 is CASSPPGTDTQYF. CDR3 nucleotide sequence: TGTGCCAGCAGCCCTCCGGGCACAGATACGCAGTATTTT. Variable domain in full (rest from reference TRBV5-4 and TRBJ2-3): ETGVTQSPTHLIKTRGQQVTLRCSSQSGHNTVSWYQQALGQGPQFIFQYYREEENGRGNFPPRFSGLQFPNYSSELNVNALELDDSALYLCASSPPGTDTQYFGPGTRLTVL.

This clone appeared many times. This chain links TRBV27 with TRBJ2-4; perhaps D is TRBD1 or TRBD2 (5 bases each). The CDR3 consists of 16 residues. Between the trimmed V and J ends, which lost 0 bases and 1 base, there was a span of 10 bases. Germline CDR1 MNHEY, CDR2 SMNVEV (reference sequence). The CDR3 protein is CASSLSYEGAKNIQYF. Here the CDR3 DNA reads TGTGCCAGCAGTTTATCATATGAGGGGGCCAAAAACATTCAGTACTTC.

The chain couples TRBV7-2 to TRBJ2-1, with D possibly TRBD1 on 6 matching bases. The CDR3 runs to 14 residues. Trimming left V 2 bases short and J 6 bases short, with 11 bases between. Germline lookup yields CDR1 SGHTA and CDR2 FQGNSA. The CDR3 region has the DNA TGTGCCAGCAGCTTAAGCAGGGGTGTCAATGAGCAGTTCTTC. Translated, it gives CASSLSRGVNEQFF.

This rearrangement joins TRBV4-3 to TRBJ1-4, with 10 nucleotides matching TRBD1. The CDR3 contains 17 residues. The V gene's germline CDR1 is LGHNA and CDR2 YSLEER. The trim removed 2 bases at V and 5 bases at J, leaving 8 bases unmatched. The CDR3 loop is CASSQNRPTGGNEKLFF. CDR3 sequence (DNA): TGCGCCAGCAGCCAAAATCGACCGACAGGGGGCAATGAAAAACTGTTTTTT.

This sequence joins TRBV5-1 and TRBJ1-2; D is unclear. Germline-derived CDR1 and CDR2 are SGHRS and YFSETQ. V was cut by 1 base and J by 0 bases, with 7 bases left in between. The CDR3 length is 14 residues. CDR3 residues: CASSLNGANYGYTF. The CDR3 DNA reads as TGCGCCAGCAGCTTGAATGGGGCTAACTATGGCTACACCTTC. Complete variable domain (other parts from reference TRBV5-1 and TRBJ1-2): KAGVTQTPRYLIKTRGQQVTLSCSPISGHRSVSWYQQTPGQGLQFLFEYFSETQRNKGNFPGRFSGRQFSNSRSEMNVSTLELGDSALYLCASSLNGANYGYTFGSGTRLTVV.

The chain recombines TRBV5-1 with TRBJ1-1; tentatively, D is TRBD1 (5 bases). The V gene's germline CDR1 is SGHRS and CDR2 YFSETQ. The CDR3 totals 13 residues. Trimming took 4 bases from V and 6 from J, leaving 13 bases between them. The CDR3 sequence is CASSPGETPEAFF. DNA of the CDR3: TGCGCCAGCAGCCCGGGGGAGACCCCTGAAGCTTTCTTT.

This rearrangement joins TRBV6-6 to TRBJ2-2, with 10 bases that match TRBD2. The CDR3 has 15 amino acids. V gave up 6 bases and J gave up 7 bases; unmatched junction bases: 8. The germline V gene has CDR1 MNHNY and CDR2 SVGAGI (reference sequence). The CDR3 DNA sequence: TGTGCCAGCAGGTCTAGCGGGAGCTTGGTCGGGGAGCTGTTTTTT. It is translated as CASRSSGSLVGELFF.

The chain uses TRBV2 and TRBJ1-1, with 7 bases aligning to TRBD1. Per germline, CDR1 SNHLY and CDR2 FYNNEI. After removal of 7 bases from V and 0 bases from J, the junction contained 2 bases not matched to a gene. The CDR3 has 13 residues. The CDR3 loop is CASTGQLNTEAFF. DNA of the CDR3: TGTGCCAGCACGGGACAGTTGAACACTGAAGCTTTCTTT.

With respect to this clone: Distinct nucleotide sequences in the sample also encode this CDR3. The rearrangement joins TRBV2 to TRBJ2-7; tentative D call: TRBD1 (6 bases). CDR1 and CDR2 from the germline V gene are SNHLY and FYNNEI. The CDR3 totals 11 residues. Trimming took off 7 bases at V and 7 bases at J, with 11 bases between the two ends. The CDR3 is CASTGVGEQYF. The DNA of the CDR3 is TGTGCCAGCACAGGGGTGGGGGAGCAGTACTTC.

This clone showed up just a few times. The rearrangement uses TRBV5-1 and TRBJ1-2, with TRBD1 as a possible D gene (5 bases). This CDR3 is built from 14 residues. V lost 0 bases, J lost 6 bases, and 12 bases lay in between. Looked up from germline, CDR1 is SGHRS and CDR2 is YFSETQ. The DNA for the CDR3 is TGCGCCAGCAGCTTGGATGGGGGTAGGGATGGCTACACCTTC. Protein product: CASSLDGGRDGYTF.

The count of this clone is one. The chain combines TRBV4-1 with TRBJ1-6; D unclear. Germline loops: CDR1 MGHRA, CDR2 YSYEKL. The CDR3 has 18 amino acids. The V gene lost 1 base and the J gene lost 1 base, with 14 bases spanning the gap. CDR3 amino acids: CASSQVLIGVSYNSPLHF. CDR3 sequence (DNA): TGCGCCAGCAGCCAAGTTCTGATCGGGGTATCCTATAATTCACCCCTCCACTTT.

The chain combines TRBV5-1 with TRBJ1-2; TRBD1 might be the D (6 bases). Germline V gene sequence: CDR1 SGHRS, CDR2 YFSETQ. The V gene lost 3 bases and the J gene lost 2 bases, with 17 bases spanning the gap. The CDR3 totals 16 residues. CDR3 sequence reads: CASSSQTGKGNYGYTF. The CDR3 DNA sequence: TGCGCCAGCAGCTCCCAAACAGGGAAGGGGAACTATGGCTACACCTTC. Full variable domain (rest looked up from reference TRBV5-1 and TRBJ1-2): KAGVTQTPRYLIKTRGQQVTLSCSPISGHRSVSWYQQTPGQGLQFLFEYFSETQRNKGNFPGRFSGRQFSNSRSEMNVSTLELGDSALYLCASSSQTGKGNYGYTFGSGTRLTVV.

The chain is built from TRBV27 and TRBJ1-5; tentatively, D is TRBD1 (5 bases). The CDR3 runs to 18 residues. Germline CDR1 MNHEY, CDR2 SMNVEV (reference sequence). V was trimmed by 4 bases and J by 0 bases, leaving 19 bases between them. The CDR3 region is CASSSPGPAHYSNQPQHF. CDR3 bases: TGTGCCAGCAGTTCCCCAGGGCCAGCGCATTATAGCAATCAGCCCCAGCATTTT.

Concerning this clone: With a much larger clone just one base away, this may be a read error. This chain links TRBV7-3 with TRBJ2-7; D may be TRBD1 or TRBD2 (5 bases each). Trimming removed 8 bases at V and 3 bases at J, with 5 bases between. CDR1 is SGHTA and CDR2 is FQGTGA in the germline V gene. The CDR3 length is 10 residues. The CDR3 region has the DNA TGTGCCAGCGGGGGCTACGAGCAGTACTTC. Protein product: CASGGYEQYF.

This rearrangement joins TRBV10-3 to TRBJ1-2; 8 positions match TRBD1. The V gene's germline CDR1 is ENHRY and CDR2 SYGVKD. Trimming took 4 bases from V and 3 from J; bases not matched to a gene: 1. This CDR3 region has 13 residues. The CDR3 is CAISADRDYGYTF. The CDR3 bases are TGTGCCATCAGTGCGGACAGGGACTATGGCTACACCTTC.

Here the CDR3 reads CAWSDGDTQYF. CDR3 coding DNA: TGTGCCTGGAGTGATGGGGATACGCAGTATTTT. V and J are TRBV30 and TRBJ2-3; D call uncertain. The CDR3 is 11 residues long. Germline V CDR1 and CDR2: GTSNPN, SVGIG (reference sequence). V was pared by 1 base and J by 6 bases, with 5 bases between.

The V and J genes are TRBV19 and TRBJ1-2; TRBD1 agrees at 7 bases. The CDR3 covers 11 residues. The germline gives CDR1 LNHDA, CDR2 SQIVND (reference sequence). Trimming took 10 bases from V and 5 from J; bases not matched to a gene: 4. The CDR3 region is CATTGVYGYTF. The CDR3 DNA reads TGTGCCACCACAGGGGTTTATGGCTACACCTTC.

This clone was recorded only once. The chain is built from TRBV7-3 and TRBJ1-1; the D is unclear. CDR3 length: 13 amino acids. Germline assignment: CDR1 SGHTA and CDR2 FQGTGA. V lost 5 bases to trimming and J lost 3 bases, with 10 bases between them. The CDR3 DNA reads TGTGCCAGCAGCCCGAACTACTACACTGAAGCTTTCTTT. It encodes CASSPNYYTEAFF.

The chain combines TRBV5-1 with TRBJ2-5; D possibly corresponds to TRBD2 (5 bases). Trimming left V 1 base short and J 2 bases short, with 9 bases between. Germline V CDR1 and CDR2: SGHRS, YFSETQ. This CDR3 has 14 amino acids. The CDR3 nucleotides read TGCGCCAGCAGCTTGTTAAGCGGACAAGAGACCCAGTACTTC. Protein: CASSLLSGQETQYF. The entire variable domain, with the rest obtained from reference TRBV5-1 and TRBJ2-5, is as follows: KAGVTQTPRYLIKTRGQQVTLSCSPISGHRSVSWYQQTPGQGLQFLFEYFSETQRNKGNFPGRFSGRQFSNSRSEMNVSTLELGDSALYLCASSLLSGQETQYFGPGTRLLVL.

Here the CDR3 DNA reads TGTGCCAGCCTTAGCGGCAAAAACATTCAGTACTTC. It is translated as CASLSGKNIQYF. The chain recombines TRBV11-2 with TRBJ2-4; D is possibly TRBD2 (6 bases). CDR1 and CDR2 (germline): SGHAT, FQNNGV. The CDR3 extends over 12 amino acids. V was clipped by 8 bases and J by 3 bases, with 8 bases between them.

The J gene is TRBJ2-7, the V gene TRBV16; perhaps TRBD2 as D (5 bases). This CDR3 has 14 amino acids. Trimming stripped 4 bases from V and 6 bases from J, with 16 bases between. The germline CDR1 and CDR2 sequences are KGHSY and FQNENV. CDR3 in DNA: TGTGCCAGCAGCCCGACTACCTTCCTCGGCGAGCAGTACTTC. Its protein is CASSPTTFLGEQYF.

This clone was observed once. The chain links TRBV13 to TRBJ2-5; TRBD2 matches at 13 bases. V trimming: 4 bases; J trimming: 0 bases; junction bases outside the gene matches: 5. Germline V gene sequence: CDR1 PRHDT, CDR2 FYEKMQ (reference sequence). The CDR3 sequence is 17 residues long. CDR3 nucleotide sequence: TGTGCCAGCAGCTCCGGGACTAGCGGGGTGTACCAAGAGACCCAGTACTTC. Protein product: CASSSGTSGVYQETQYF. Drawing the rest from reference TRBV13 and TRBJ2-5, the complete variable domain is AAGVIQSPRHLIKEKRETATLKCYPIPRHDTVYWYQQGPGQDPQFLISFYEKMQSDKGSIPDRFSAQQFSDYHSELNMSSLELGDSALYFCASSSGTSGVYQETQYFGPGTRLLVL.

This sequence joins TRBV12-5 and TRBJ2-7; possible D gene TRBD1, 5 bases. There are 13 residues in the CDR3. Looked up from germline, CDR1 is LGHNT and CDR2 is FRNRAP. Trimming removed 8 bases from V and 3 bases from J, with 14 bases in between. CDR3 in amino acids: CASQQGPGYEQYF. CDR3 nucleotide sequence: TGTGCTAGTCAGCAGGGCCCTGGCTACGAGCAGTACTTC.

The genes are TRBV18 and TRBJ1-6; 9 bases align to TRBD1. V shed 4 bases and J 7 bases; nucleotides not matched to a gene: 5. The germline CDR1 and CDR2 sequences are KGHSH and LQKENI. There are 15 residues in the CDR3. The CDR3 here is CASSRIGTGNSPLHF. CDR3 bases: TGTGCCAGCTCACGAATAGGGACAGGGAATTCACCCCTCCACTTT.

This clone was recorded a few times. Additional DNA sequences in this sample encode the identical CDR3. The chain couples TRBV5-4 to TRBJ1-2, with TRBD1 as a possible D gene (6 bases). Deletions cut 4 bases from V and 4 bases from J, with 8 bases between. This CDR3 contains 12 residues. Germline assignment: CDR1 SGHNT and CDR2 YYREEE (reference sequence). The DNA for the CDR3 is TGTGCCAGCAGCGTGGACAGCTATGGCTACACCTTC. Translating gives CASSVDSYGYTF.

The CDR3 coding sequence is TGTGCCACCAGCAGAGACGGAAGCGAGGGGGCCCAGTACTTC. Translation: CATSRDGSEGAQYF. The V call is TRBV15, the J call TRBJ2-5, with D perhaps TRBD1 (6 bases). Germline assignment: CDR1 LNHNV and CDR2 YYDKDF (reference sequence). CDR3 length: 14 amino acids. The V end lost 0 bases, the J end lost 9 bases, and 14 bases lay between the germline ends.

Notes on this clone: The same CDR3 also results from other DNA sequences found in this sample. The genes are TRBV18 and TRBJ1-1; 7 nucleotides align to TRBD1. Germline V CDR1 and CDR2: KGHSH, LQKENI. The CDR3 totals 13 residues. Trimming took 3 bases from V and 3 from J; bases not matched to a gene: 1. In nucleotides, the CDR3 is TGTGCCAGCTCACCGCAGGGGGACACTGAAGCTTTCTTT. Its translation is CASSPQGDTEAFF. Full variable domain (missing parts from reference TRBV18 and TRBJ1-1): NAGVMQNPRHLVRRRGQEARLRCSPMKGHSHVYWYRQLPEEGLKFMVYLQKENIIDESGMPKERFSAEFPKEGPSILRIQQVVRGDSAAYFCASSPQGDTEAFFGQGTRLTVV.

This clone was observed a single time. The chain links TRBV7-8 to TRBJ1-3, with D unclear. The germline gives CDR1 SGHVS, CDR2 FQNEAQ. The CDR3 length is 16 residues. V was pared by 1 base and J by 0 bases, with 10 bases between. CDR3 loop: CASSLVAAASGNTIYF. CDR3 bases: TGTGCCAGCAGCTTAGTGGCGGCGGCCTCTGGAAACACCATATATTTT.